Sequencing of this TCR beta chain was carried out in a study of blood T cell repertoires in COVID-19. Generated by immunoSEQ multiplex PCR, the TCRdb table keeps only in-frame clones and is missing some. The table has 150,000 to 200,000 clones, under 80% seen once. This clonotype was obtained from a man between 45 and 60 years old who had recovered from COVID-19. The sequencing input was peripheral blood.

The CDR3: CASSTTSGTYNEQFF. CDR3 coding DNA: TGTGCCAGCTCAACGACTAGCGGTACCTACAATGAGCAGTTCTTC. The chain has TRBV18 and TRBJ2-1, with 9 bases matching TRBD2. Germline V CDR1 and CDR2: KGHSH, LQKENI. CDR3 size: 15 residues. V trimming: 5 bases; J trimming: 2 bases; junction bases outside the gene matches: 4.